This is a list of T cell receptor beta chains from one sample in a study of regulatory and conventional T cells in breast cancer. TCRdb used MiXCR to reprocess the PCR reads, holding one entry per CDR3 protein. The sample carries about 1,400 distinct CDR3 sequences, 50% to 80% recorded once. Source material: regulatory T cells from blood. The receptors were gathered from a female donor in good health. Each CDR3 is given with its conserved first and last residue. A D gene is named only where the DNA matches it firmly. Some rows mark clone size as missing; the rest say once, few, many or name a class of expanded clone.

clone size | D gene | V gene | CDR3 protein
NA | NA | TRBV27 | CASSFGGAGNTEAFF
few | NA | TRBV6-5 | CASSSLDTQYF
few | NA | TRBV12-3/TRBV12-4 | CASSADRNLGYTF
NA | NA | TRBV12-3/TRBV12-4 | CASSSLQTQYF
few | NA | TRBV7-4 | CASSPWTVSSYNSPLHF
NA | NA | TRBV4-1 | CASSQGRTIHGNTIYF
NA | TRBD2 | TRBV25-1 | CASRSSGTYEQYF
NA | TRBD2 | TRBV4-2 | CASSTRLASTDTQYF
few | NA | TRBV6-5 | CASSLRQTETQYF
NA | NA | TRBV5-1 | CASSLRGFDNYGYTF
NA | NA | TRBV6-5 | CASSYSGYTGELFF
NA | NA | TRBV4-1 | CASSQGYGGMNNQPQHF
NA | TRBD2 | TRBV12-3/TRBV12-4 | CASSPGLAGVQETQYF
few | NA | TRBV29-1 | CSVGRAESSTDTQYF
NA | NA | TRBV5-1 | CASSLDGANVLTF
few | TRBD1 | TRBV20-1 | CSAFGTDYEQYF
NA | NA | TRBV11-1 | CASSLEGISNEQFF
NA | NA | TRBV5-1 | CASSPPGRAYEQYF
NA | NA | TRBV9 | CASSLRPGVETPLHF
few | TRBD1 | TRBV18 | CASSPPPTGVYYGYTF
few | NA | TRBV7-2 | CASSLAPSGVWNQPQHF
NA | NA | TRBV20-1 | CSARDPRDIGYGYTF
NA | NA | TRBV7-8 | CASSQDLRRKLFF
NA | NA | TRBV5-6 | CASSAPTGFGDTQYF
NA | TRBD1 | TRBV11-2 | CASSQRTGLYGYTF
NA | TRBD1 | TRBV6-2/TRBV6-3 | CASSLQGARQPQHF
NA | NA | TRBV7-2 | CASSFHSRGNPNF
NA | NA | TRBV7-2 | CASSFDPGSYEQYF
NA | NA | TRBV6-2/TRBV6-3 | CASSRLGPYEQYF
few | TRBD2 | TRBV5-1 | CASSLGTSGSTDTQYF
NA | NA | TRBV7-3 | CASSLGGPTDTQYF
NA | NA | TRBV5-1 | CASSLGSITDTQYF
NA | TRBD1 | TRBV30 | CAWSPATGENYGYTF
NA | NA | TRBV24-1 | CATSAGTLFTDSNQPQHF
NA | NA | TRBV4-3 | CASSQDVLILEEGYTF
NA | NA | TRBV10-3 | CAIRPGLSGNTIYF
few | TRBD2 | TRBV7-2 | CASTLWGLGQETQYF
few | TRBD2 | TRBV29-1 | CSVVPGLATETQYF
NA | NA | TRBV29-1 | CSIYRTTGTEAFF
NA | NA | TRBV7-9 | CASSAPTGSSYNSPLHF
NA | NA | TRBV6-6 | CASSYVIPGPEQFF
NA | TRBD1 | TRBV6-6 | CASSSGQGPNSPLHF
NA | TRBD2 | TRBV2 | CASSGVSGFYNEQFF
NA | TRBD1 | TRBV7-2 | CASTLGQGNIQYF
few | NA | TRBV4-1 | CASSQDISSYNEQFF